This entry lists 27 T cell receptor beta chains sequenced from one sample in a study of cytomegalovirus exposure and HLA in healthy donors. A multiplex PCR was run with 60 Vbeta primers and 13 Jbeta primers. Sequencing was performed with immunoSEQ multiplex PCR; in TCRdb, only in-frame clones are kept and a portion is missing. The table lists more than 95,000 clones, approximately 81% of them singletons. Sequencing was carried out using PBMCs. The receptor set was obtained from a man under 40 in good health and CMV-seropositive.

The genes are TRBV7-2 and TRBJ2-1, with 7 bases fitting TRBD2. The germline V gene has CDR1 SGHTA and CDR2 FQGNSA. This CDR3 is built from 14 residues. V trimming: 5 bases; J trimming: 7 bases; junction bases outside the gene matches: 8. CDR3 in amino acids: CASSLSRGNNEQFF. In DNA, the CDR3 is TGTGCCAGCAGCCTTTCGCGGGGGAATAATGAGCAGTTCTTC.

The chain is built from TRBV29-1 and TRBJ2-7; D is ambiguous. The CDR3 runs 11 residues. The germline CDR1 and CDR2 sequences are SQVTM and ANQGSEA. Between the trimmed V and J ends, which lost 4 bases and 4 bases, there was a span of 8 bases. CDR3 sequence reads: CSVGSDYEQYF. CDR3 nucleotide sequence: TGCAGCGTTGGCAGTGATTACGAGCAGTACTTC.

This chain joins TRBV11-3 and TRBJ2-7, with 7 positions matching TRBD1. Germline V CDR1 and CDR2: SGHNT, YENEEA. V was pared by 5 bases and J by 0 bases, with 13 bases of the junction left unmatched. The CDR3 has 17 residues. The CDR3 spells CASSNTWGQPSSYEQYF. Here the CDR3 DNA reads TGTGCCAGCAGCAATACATGGGGACAGCCTAGCTCCTACGAGCAGTACTTC.

This clone was recorded once. The chain combines TRBV6-5 with TRBJ2-2; 7 nucleotides agree with TRBD1. The germline gives CDR1 MNHEY, CDR2 SVGAGI. V dropped 8 bases and J dropped 8; count of bases not matched to a gene: 8. The CDR3 runs to 13 residues. The CDR3 bases are TGTGCCAGCCGGACAGGTGAAGTGGGGGAGCTGTTTTTT. This encodes CASRTGEVGELFF.

V is TRBV11-1 and J is TRBJ2-1, with TRBD1 identical over 9 bases. J lost 7 bases, V lost 2 bases, and 9 bases had no gene match. This CDR3 is built from 16 residues. Germline V gene sequence: CDR1 SGHAT, CDR2 FQDESV (reference sequence). The CDR3 coding sequence is TGTGCCAGCAGCTTAACAGGGGGCCATCGGGGGAATGAGCAGTTCTTC. The encoded protein is CASSLTGGHRGNEQFF. Full variable domain (rest looked up from reference TRBV11-1 and TRBJ2-1): EAEVAQSPRYKITEKSQAVAFWCDPISGHATLYWYRQILGQGPELLVQFQDESVVDDSQLPKDRFSAERLKGVDSTLKIQPAELGDSAMYLCASSLTGGHRGNEQFFGPGTRLTVL.

This clone came up once. V usage is TRBV29-1 and J usage is TRBJ2-3, with 10 bases identical to TRBD2. The CDR3 has 14 residues. Germline V gene lookup returns CDR1 SQVTM and CDR2 ANQGSEA. The V and J ends lost 6 bases and 3 bases, in that order; junction bases with no gene match: 6. The DNA of the CDR3 is TGCAGCGTAGTCCTAGCGGGGGTAACAGATACGCAGTATTTT. It is translated as CSVVLAGVTDTQYF.

The J gene is TRBJ2-5, the V gene TRBV4-1; 8 positions match TRBD2. V lost 4 bases and J lost 0; bases outside the gene matches: 7. The CDR3 totals 16 residues. The germline CDR1 and CDR2 sequences are MGHRA and YSYEKL. In DNA, the CDR3 is TGCGCCAGCAGCCGAAATAGCGGGGCGTACCAAGAGACCCAGTACTTC. It specifies CASSRNSGAYQETQYF.

The rearrangement joins TRBV19 to TRBJ2-2, with 7 bases fitting TRBD2. The length of the CDR3 is 18 residues. Germline V gene lookup returns CDR1 LNHDA and CDR2 SQIVND (reference sequence). J was trimmed by 5 bases and V by 5 bases; bases with no gene match: 17. The CDR3 nucleotides are TGTGCCAGTAGTCGACTAGCAAAAGCAATGATGAAGACCGGGGAGCTGTTTTTT. Protein sequence: CASSRLAKAMMKTGELFF. The whole variable domain, remainder taken from reference TRBV19 and TRBJ2-2, is DGGITQSPKYLFRKEGQNVTLSCEQNLNHDAMYWYRQDPGQGLRLIYYSQIVNDFQKGDIAEGYSVSREKKESFPLTVTSAQKNPTAFYLCASSRLAKAMMKTGELFFGEGSRLTVL.

The genes are TRBV11-3 and TRBJ2-1; the match to TRBD2 covers 8 bases. Germline V gene lookup returns CDR1 SGHNT and CDR2 YENEEA. This CDR3 is 16 amino acids long. The ends lost 5 bases at V and 3 bases at J; junction bases unmatched: 9. CDR3 sequence (DNA): TGTGCCAGCAGCCAGCGGGCGCGGGAGGACTACAATGAGCAGTTCTTC. Encoded protein: CASSQRAREDYNEQFF.

The J gene is TRBJ2-7, the V gene TRBV7-9; 9 nucleotides align to TRBD1. CDR1 is SEHNR, CDR2 FQNEAQ, per germline (reference sequence). The CDR3 totals 14 residues. V was pared by 5 bases and J by 5 bases, with 7 bases of the junction left unmatched. The CDR3 nucleotides read TGTGCCAGCAGCCAACAGGGGGCTGTAAACGAGCAGTACTTC. As protein: CASSQQGAVNEQYF.

This clone has a single count. The rearrangement links TRBV9 to TRBJ1-1, with a possible D match to TRBD1 (5 bases). The V end was cut by 7 bases, the J end by 5 bases, with 18 bases between. Germline CDR1 and CDR2: SGDLS and YYNGEE. This CDR3 has 14 residues. The CDR3 sequence: CASASAGRPTEAFF. CDR3 DNA: TGTGCCAGCGCATCAGCGGGGCGCCCGACTGAAGCTTTCTTT.

This clone was counted a single time. V usage is TRBV18 and J usage is TRBJ1-5; D is possibly TRBD1 (5 bases). Per germline, CDR1 KGHSH and CDR2 LQKENI. The germline V and J ends were trimmed by 8 bases and 3 bases, with 11 bases remaining between them. This CDR3 is built from 13 residues. The CDR3 region has the DNA TGTGCCAGCCTCGACAGCCTCAATCAGCCCCAGCATTTT. Translation: CASLDSLNQPQHF.

The genes are TRBV29-1 and TRBJ2-1, with D hard to call. The V end lost 1 base, the J end lost 9 bases, and 13 bases lay between the germline ends. Per the germline V gene, CDR1 is SQVTM and CDR2 is ANQGSEA. The CDR3 loop spans 13 amino acids. CDR3 nucleotide sequence: TGCAGCGTTGAAGGGAACTTGGAGCTTGAGCAGTTCTTC. Translation: CSVEGNLELEQFF.

The gene calls are TRBV5-4 and TRBJ1-1; 8 bases map to TRBD1. Germline-derived CDR1 and CDR2 are SGHNT and YYREEE (reference sequence). The CDR3 length is 15 residues. The junction had 15 bases not matched to a gene; V was cut back by 4 bases and J by 10 bases. DNA of the CDR3: TGTGCCAGCAGCCAAGGACAGGGTTGGATCGGGGGAGCTTTCTTT. Its translation: CASSQGQGWIGGAFF.

Notes on this clone: The germline gene is not matched at one end of the junction; a read error may be the cause. The chain is built from TRBV28 and TRBJ2-4; D is ambiguous. The CDR3 totals 12 residues. Germline V gene data show CDR1 as MDHEN and CDR2 as SYDVKM. The CDR3 reads CASSLAKNSQYF. The CDR3 DNA reads TGTGCCAGCAGTTTAGCCAAAAACAGTCAGTACTTC.

Here the CDR3 reads CASRGSSGNNYEQYF. Here the CDR3 DNA reads TGTGCCAGCAGGGGCTCTAGCGGGAATAACTACGAGCAGTACTTC. The rearrangement uses TRBV6-1 and TRBJ2-7; TRBD2 agrees at 9 bases. The CDR3 is made up of 15 amino acids. From germline, CDR1 is MNHNS and CDR2 SASEGT. J gave up 3 bases and V 6 bases, and 9 bases lay outside the gene matches.

V is TRBV5-1 and J is TRBJ2-1; a weak D match, TRBD1 (5 bases). Germline V gene sequence: CDR1 SGHRS, CDR2 YFSETQ. This CDR3 region has 15 residues. Trimming took 0 bases from V and 2 from J, leaving 9 bases between them. The CDR3 DNA reads as TGCGCCAGCAGCTTGGGGCCAGGGCCCTACAATGAGCAGTTCTTC. This encodes CASSLGPGPYNEQFF.

This clone was detected only once. The junction shows a germline mismatch at one end, possibly a read error. The chain carries TRBV19 and TRBJ1-2, with D possibly TRBD1 on 6 matching bases. Germline CDR1 is LNHDA and CDR2 is SQIVND (reference sequence). CDR3 size: 14 residues. CDR3 in amino acids: CASRIDQGYYGYTF. DNA for the CDR3: TGTGCCAGTAGGATAGACCAGGGGTACTATGGCTACACCTTC. The variable domain in full, completed from reference TRBV19 and TRBJ1-2, reads DGGITQSPKYLFRKEGQNVTLSCEQNLNHDAMYWYRQDPGQGLRLIYYSQIVNDFQKGDIAEGYSVSREKKESFPLTVTSAQKNPTAFYLCASRIDQGYYGYTFGSGTRLTVV.

V is TRBV5-1 and J is TRBJ1-4, with TRBD1 matching over 7 bases. CDR3 length: 15 residues. CDR1 is SGHRS and CDR2 is YFSETQ in the germline V gene. V lost 3 bases to trimming and J lost 0 bases; unmatched junction nucleotides: 2. The CDR3 nucleotides read TGCGCCAGCAGCTCCACAGGGGCAACTAATGAAAAACTGTTTTTT. Protein: CASSSTGATNEKLFF.

V and J are TRBV10-3 and TRBJ1-1; 9 nucleotides agree with TRBD1. The CDR3 extends over 18 amino acids. Germline values: CDR1 ENHRY, CDR2 SYGVKD. V shed 2 bases and J 1 base; nucleotides not matched to a gene: 11. This chain's CDR3 is CAISEGTRDRARNTEAFF. Here the CDR3 DNA reads TGTGCCATCAGTGAGGGTACTAGGGACAGGGCTAGGAACACTGAAGCTTTCTTT.

The V gene is TRBV11-3, the J gene TRBJ1-1, with D possibly TRBD1 on 6 matching bases. Per germline, CDR1 SGHNT and CDR2 YENEEA. The CDR3 totals 13 residues. Trimming stripped 2 bases from V and 5 bases from J, with 9 bases between. CDR3 coding DNA: TGTGCCAGCAGCTTATTTACAGGGACTGAAGCTTTCTTT. It yields the protein CASSLFTGTEAFF.

This rearrangement joins TRBV6-5 to TRBJ1-2, with D uncertain. This CDR3 has 14 amino acids. Germline-derived CDR1 and CDR2 are MNHEY and SVGAGI. Trimming pared 2 bases from V and 3 bases from J, leaving 10 bases between. CDR3 sequence (DNA): TGTGCCAGCAGTTACAGAGCGGGAGACTATGGCTACACCTTC. Protein product: CASSYRAGDYGYTF.

The chain couples TRBV5-1 to TRBJ2-3; TRBD1 matches 8 bases. V trimming: 4 bases; J trimming: 3 bases; junction bases outside the gene matches: 10. Germline values: CDR1 SGHRS, CDR2 YFSETQ. CDR3 length: 16 residues. Here the CDR3 reads CASSQGFQGATDTQYF. The CDR3 nucleotides are TGCGCCAGCAGCCAGGGATTTCAGGGGGCAACAGATACGCAGTATTTT.

This clone has more than one count but fewer than ten. The chain employs TRBV10-3 and TRBJ2-3, with 9 bases identical to TRBD1. The CDR3 consists of 12 residues. Germline CDR1 and CDR2: ENHRY and SYGVKD. V lost 9 bases and J lost 4; bases outside the gene matches: 2. The CDR3 reads CAIGTGPDTQYF. Here the CDR3 DNA reads TGTGCCATAGGGACAGGGCCAGATACGCAGTATTTT.

V usage is TRBV10-3 and J usage is TRBJ1-5; 8 nucleotides agree with TRBD1. The V gene end was trimmed by 2 bases and the J gene end by 2 bases; junction bases not matched to a gene: 2. This CDR3 contains 15 residues. Germline V lookup: CDR1 ENHRY, CDR2 SYGVKD. Here the CDR3 DNA reads TGTGCCATCAGTGAGATGACAGGGGGCAATCAGCCCCAGCATTTT. Its translation is CAISEMTGGNQPQHF.

The chain links TRBV7-2 to TRBJ2-5, with D maybe TRBD2 (6 bases). Trimming took off 1 base at V and 11 bases at J, with 23 bases between the two ends. The CDR3 spans 16 residues. CDR1 is SGHTA and CDR2 is FQGNSA in the germline V gene. The CDR3 DNA reads as TGTGCCAGCAGCTTAGGTGGAGGGACGTTTGTGCGAGAGCAGTACTTC. Its translation: CASSLGGGTFVREQYF.

The chain joins TRBV27 to TRBJ1-1; D is uncertain. The CDR3 runs to 15 residues. V gave up 5 bases and J gave up 0 bases, with 13 bases separating them. Per germline, CDR1 MNHEY and CDR2 SMNVEV (reference sequence). The CDR3 DNA sequence: TGTGCCAGCAGTCCCCGGCGGGTTCTGAACACTGAAGCTTTCTTT. Amino acid sequence: CASSPRRVLNTEAFF.